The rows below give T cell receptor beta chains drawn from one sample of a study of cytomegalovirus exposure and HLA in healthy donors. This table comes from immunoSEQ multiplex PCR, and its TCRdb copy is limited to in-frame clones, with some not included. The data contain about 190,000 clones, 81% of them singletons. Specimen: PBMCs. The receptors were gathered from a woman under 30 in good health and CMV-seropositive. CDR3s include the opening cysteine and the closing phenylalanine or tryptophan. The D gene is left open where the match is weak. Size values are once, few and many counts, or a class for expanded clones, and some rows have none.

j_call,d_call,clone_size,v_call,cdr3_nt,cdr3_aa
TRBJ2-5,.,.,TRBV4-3,TGCGCCAGCAGCCAAGATAGGGCGGCAGGGGAAGAGACCCAGTACTTC,CASSQDRAAGEETQYF
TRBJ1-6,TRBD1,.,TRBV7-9,TGTGCCAGCAGCTTGAGACAGGGACGATCACCCCTCCACTTT,CASSLRQGRSPLHF
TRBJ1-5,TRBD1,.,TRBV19,TGTGCCAGTAGTATCGGGCAGGGGGCACAGCCCCAGCATTTT,CASSIGQGAQPQHF
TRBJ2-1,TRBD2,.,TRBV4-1,TGCGCCAGCAGCCAAGACATCCCGGGACTAGTCACCAATGAGCAGTTCTTC,CASSQDIPGLVTNEQFF
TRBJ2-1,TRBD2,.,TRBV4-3,TGCGCCAGCAGCCTTAATTCCCCGACTAGCGGAACCTACAATGAGCAGTTCTTC,CASSLNSPTSGTYNEQFF
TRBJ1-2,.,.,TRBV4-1,TGCGCCAGCAGCCCGTCCGAGGGGGATTATGGCTACACCTTC,CASSPSEGDYGYTF
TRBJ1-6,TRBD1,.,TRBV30,TGTGCCTTCCGGACAGGGGGGGCCAATAATTCACCCCTCCACTTT,CAFRTGGANNSPLHF
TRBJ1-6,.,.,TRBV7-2,TGTGCCAGCAGCTTAGACTACGATGCGACCTATAATTCACCCCTCCACTTT,CASSLDYDATYNSPLHF
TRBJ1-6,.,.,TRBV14,TGTGCCAGCAGCCGACAGACAGCTAATTCACCCCTCCACTTT,CASSRQTANSPLHF
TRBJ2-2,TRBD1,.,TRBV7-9,TGTGCCAGCAGCGCGCCGGGACAGGGGGGACTCCAGACCGGGGAGCTGTTTTTT,CASSAPGQGGLQTGELFF
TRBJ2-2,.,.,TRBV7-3,TGTGCCAGCAGCTTAAACGATAACAGGGCCTCTACCGGGGAGCTGTTTTTT,CASSLNDNRASTGELFF
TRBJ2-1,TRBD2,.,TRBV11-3,TGTGCCAGCAGCTTAATCGGGACTAGCAATGAGCAGTTCTTC,CASSLIGTSNEQFF
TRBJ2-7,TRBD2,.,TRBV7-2,TGTGCCAGCAGCGAATCTAGCGGGGGGCTCTACGAGCAGTACTTC,CASSESSGGLYEQYF
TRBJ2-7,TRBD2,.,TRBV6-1,TGTGCCACATCACTAACTAGCGGGGGCTACGAGCAGTACTTC,CATSLTSGGYEQYF
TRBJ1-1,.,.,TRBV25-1,TGTGCCAGCAGTAAAGGCACAGCCCGCCCCACTGAAGCTTTCTTT,CASSKGTARPTEAFF
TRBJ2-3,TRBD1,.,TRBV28,TGTGCCAGCACATATCAGTCGGGACAGAACACAGATACGCAGTATTTT,CASTYQSGQNTDTQYF
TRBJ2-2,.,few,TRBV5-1,TGCGCCAGCAGCTTGGTCCTAGCGTCGACCGGGGAGCTGTTTTTT,CASSLVLASTGELFF
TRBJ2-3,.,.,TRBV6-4,TGTGCCAGCAGTGATTCGGGGGGCGGGACAGATACGCAGTATTTT,CASSDSGGGTDTQYF
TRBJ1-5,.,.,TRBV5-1,TGCGCCAGCAGCTTAGAGGGCTACAATCAGCCCCAGCATTTT,CASSLEGYNQPQHF
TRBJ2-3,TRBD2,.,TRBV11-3,TGTGCCAGCAGCGGCGTGGGAGGGTCCACAGATACGCAGTATTTT,CASSGVGGSTDTQYF
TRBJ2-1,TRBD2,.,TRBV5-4,TGTGCCAGCACCCGATGGGGCGGGGGGAAGTACAATGAGCAGTTCTTC,CASTRWGGGKYNEQFF
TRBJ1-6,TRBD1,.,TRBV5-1,TGCGCCAGCAGCTTTCTACAGGGGTCCAATAATTCACCCCTCCACTTT,CASSFLQGSNNSPLHF
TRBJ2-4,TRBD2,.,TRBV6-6,TGTGCCAGCAGTTACTCTCCACGAGCGGGGGAAAACATTCAGTACTTC,CASSYSPRAGENIQYF
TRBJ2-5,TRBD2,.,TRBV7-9,TGTTCCAGCAGCTCCCCCCCTAGCGGGGGAGTGAGGACCCAGTACTTC,CSSSSPPSGGVRTQYF
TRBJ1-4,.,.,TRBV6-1,TGTGCCAGCCGCTCCCTGGGGGGGGAAAAACTGTTTTTT,CASRSLGGEKLFF
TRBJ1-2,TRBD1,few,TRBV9,TGTGCCAGCAGCTCAAGGACAGGGGGAAACTATGGCTACACCTTC,CASSSRTGGNYGYTF